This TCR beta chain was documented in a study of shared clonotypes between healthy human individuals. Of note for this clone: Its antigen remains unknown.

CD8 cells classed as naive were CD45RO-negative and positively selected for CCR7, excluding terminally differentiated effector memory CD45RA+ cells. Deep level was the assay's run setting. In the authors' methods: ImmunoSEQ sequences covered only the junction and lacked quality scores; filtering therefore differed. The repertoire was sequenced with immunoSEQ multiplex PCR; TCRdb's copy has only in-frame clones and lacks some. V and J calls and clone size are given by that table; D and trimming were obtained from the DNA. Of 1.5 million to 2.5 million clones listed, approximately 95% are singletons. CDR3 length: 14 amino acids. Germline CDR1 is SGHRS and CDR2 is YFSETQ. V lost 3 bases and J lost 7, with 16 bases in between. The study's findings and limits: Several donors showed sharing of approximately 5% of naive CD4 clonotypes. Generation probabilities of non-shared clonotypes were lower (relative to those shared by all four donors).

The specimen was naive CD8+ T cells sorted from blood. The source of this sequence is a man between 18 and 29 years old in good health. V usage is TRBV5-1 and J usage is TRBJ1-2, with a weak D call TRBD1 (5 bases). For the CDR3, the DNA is TGCGCCAGCAGCTCTCCGGGACTCGGGGCTGGCTACACCTTC. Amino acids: CASSSPGLGAGYTF.